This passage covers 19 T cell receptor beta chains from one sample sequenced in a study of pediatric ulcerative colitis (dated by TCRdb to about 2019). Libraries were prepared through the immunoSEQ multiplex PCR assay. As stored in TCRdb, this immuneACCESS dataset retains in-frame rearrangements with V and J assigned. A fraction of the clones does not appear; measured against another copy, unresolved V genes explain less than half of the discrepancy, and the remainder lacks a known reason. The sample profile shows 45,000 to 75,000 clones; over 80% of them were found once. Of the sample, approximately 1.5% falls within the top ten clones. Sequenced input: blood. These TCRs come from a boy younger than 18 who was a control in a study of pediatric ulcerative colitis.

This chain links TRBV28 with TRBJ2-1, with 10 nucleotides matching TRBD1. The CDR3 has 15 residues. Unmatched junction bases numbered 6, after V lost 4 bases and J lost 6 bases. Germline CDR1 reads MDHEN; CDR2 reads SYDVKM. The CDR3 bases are TGTGCCAGCAGTTCCCGGGACAGGGGATCCAATGAGCAGTTCTTC. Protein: CASSSRDRGSNEQFF.

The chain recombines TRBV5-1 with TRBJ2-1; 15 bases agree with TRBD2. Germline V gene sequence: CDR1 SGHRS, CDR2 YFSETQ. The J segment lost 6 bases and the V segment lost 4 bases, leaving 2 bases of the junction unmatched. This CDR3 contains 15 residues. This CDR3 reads CASSMGLAGGNEQFF. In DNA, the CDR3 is TGCGCCAGCAGCATGGGACTAGCGGGAGGCAATGAGCAGTTCTTC.

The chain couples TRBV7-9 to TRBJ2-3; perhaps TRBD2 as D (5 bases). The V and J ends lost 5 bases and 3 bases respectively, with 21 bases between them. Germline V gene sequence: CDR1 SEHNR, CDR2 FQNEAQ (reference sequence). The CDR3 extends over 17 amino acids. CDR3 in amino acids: CASSPGSNLRGTDTQYF. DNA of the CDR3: TGTGCCAGCAGCCCCGGGTCAAACTTAAGAGGGACAGATACGCAGTATTTT. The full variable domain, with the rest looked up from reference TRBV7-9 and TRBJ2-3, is DTGVSQNPRHKITKRGQNVTFRCDPISEHNRLYWYRQTLGQGPEFLTYFQNEAQLEKSRLLSDRFSAERPKGSFSTLEIQRTEQGDSAMYLCASSPGSNLRGTDTQYFGPGTRLTVL.

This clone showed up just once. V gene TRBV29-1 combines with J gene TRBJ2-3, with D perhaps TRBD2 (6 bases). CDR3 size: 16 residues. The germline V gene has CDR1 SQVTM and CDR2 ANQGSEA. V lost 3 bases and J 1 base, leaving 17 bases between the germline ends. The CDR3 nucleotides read TGCAGCGTTGATTTCCCGGCGGGAAGACGCACAGATACGCAGTATTTT. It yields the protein CSVDFPAGRRTDTQYF.

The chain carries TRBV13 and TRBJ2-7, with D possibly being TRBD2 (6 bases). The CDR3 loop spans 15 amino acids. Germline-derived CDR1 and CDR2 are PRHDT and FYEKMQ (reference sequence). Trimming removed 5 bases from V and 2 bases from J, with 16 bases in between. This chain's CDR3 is CASSPGQRATYEQYF. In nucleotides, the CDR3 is TGTGCCAGCAGCCCCGGTCAGCGGGCCACCTACGAGCAGTACTTC.

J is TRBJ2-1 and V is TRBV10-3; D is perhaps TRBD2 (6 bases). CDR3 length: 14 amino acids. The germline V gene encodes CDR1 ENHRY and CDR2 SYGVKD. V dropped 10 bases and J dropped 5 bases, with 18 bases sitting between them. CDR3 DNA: TGTGCCACCCGTCCGGGAGAGGCCCACAATGAGCAGTTCTTC. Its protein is CATRPGEAHNEQFF.

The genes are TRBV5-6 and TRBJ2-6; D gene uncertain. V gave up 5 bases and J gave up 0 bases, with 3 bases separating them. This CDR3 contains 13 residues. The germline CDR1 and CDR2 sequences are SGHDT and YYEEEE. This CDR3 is CASRISGANVLTF. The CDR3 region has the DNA TGTGCCAGCAGGATCTCTGGGGCCAACGTCCTGACTTTC.

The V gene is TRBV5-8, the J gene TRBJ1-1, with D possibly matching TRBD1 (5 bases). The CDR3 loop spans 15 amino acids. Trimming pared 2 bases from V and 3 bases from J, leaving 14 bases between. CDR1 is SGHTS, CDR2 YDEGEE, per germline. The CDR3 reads CASSFTGFRHTEAFF. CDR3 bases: TGTGCCAGCAGCTTTACAGGTTTCCGGCACACTGAAGCTTTCTTT.

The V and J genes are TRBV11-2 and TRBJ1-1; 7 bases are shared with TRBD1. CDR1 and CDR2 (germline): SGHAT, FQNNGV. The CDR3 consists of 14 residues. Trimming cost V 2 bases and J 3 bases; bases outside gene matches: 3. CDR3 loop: CASSLQGEDTEAFF. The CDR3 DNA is TGTGCCAGCAGCTTACAGGGGGAGGACACTGAAGCTTTCTTT.

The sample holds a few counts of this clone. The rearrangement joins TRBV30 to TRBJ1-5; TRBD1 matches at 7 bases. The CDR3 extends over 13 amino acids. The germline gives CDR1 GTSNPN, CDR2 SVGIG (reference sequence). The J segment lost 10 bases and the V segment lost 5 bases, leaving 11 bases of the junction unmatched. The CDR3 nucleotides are TGTGCCTGGTGTGGGACAGAGTCGGGACCCCAGCATTTT. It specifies CAWCGTESGPQHF.

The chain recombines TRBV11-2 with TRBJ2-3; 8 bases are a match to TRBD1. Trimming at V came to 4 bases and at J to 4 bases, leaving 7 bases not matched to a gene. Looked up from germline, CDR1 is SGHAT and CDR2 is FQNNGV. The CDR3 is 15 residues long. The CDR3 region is CASSSGQVRADTQYF. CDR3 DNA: TGTGCCAGCAGCTCGGGACAGGTCAGGGCAGATACGCAGTATTTT.

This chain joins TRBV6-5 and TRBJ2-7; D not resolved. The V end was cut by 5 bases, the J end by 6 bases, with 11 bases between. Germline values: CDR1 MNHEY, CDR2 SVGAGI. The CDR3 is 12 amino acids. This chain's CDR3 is CASSRARTEQYF. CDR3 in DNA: TGTGCCAGCAGTAGGGCAAGGACCGAGCAGTACTTC.

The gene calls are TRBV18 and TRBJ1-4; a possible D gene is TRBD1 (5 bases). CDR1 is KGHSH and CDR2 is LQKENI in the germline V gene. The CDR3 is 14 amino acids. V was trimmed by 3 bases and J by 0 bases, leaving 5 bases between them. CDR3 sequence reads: CASSPTATNEKLFF. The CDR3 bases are TGTGCCAGCTCACCGACAGCAACTAATGAAAAACTGTTTTTT.

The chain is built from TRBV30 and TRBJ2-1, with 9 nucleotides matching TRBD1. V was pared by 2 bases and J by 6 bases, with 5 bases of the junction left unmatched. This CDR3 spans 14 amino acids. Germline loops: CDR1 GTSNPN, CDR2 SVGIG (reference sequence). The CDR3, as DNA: TGTGCCTGGAGTACCCGGACAGGGGCCAATGAGCAGTTCTTC. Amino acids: CAWSTRTGANEQFF.

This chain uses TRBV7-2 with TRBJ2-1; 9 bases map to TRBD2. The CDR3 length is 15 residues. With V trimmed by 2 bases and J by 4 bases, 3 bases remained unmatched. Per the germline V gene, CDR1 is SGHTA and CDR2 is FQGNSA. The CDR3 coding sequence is TGTGCCAGCAGCTTATCTAGCGGGGATTACAATGAGCAGTTCTTC. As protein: CASSLSSGDYNEQFF.

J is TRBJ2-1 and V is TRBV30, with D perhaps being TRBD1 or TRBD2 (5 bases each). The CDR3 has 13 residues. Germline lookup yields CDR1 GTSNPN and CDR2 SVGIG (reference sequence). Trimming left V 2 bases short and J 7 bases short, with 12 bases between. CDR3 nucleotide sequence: TGTGCCTGGAGTTGGGGACGGCGAAATGAGCAGTTCTTC. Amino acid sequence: CAWSWGRRNEQFF.

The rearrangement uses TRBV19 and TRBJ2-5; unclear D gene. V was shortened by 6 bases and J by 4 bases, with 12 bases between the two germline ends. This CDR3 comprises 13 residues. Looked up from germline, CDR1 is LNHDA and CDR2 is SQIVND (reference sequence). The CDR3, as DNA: TGTGCCAGTAGCCCTACCCCAGGAGAGACCCAGTACTTC. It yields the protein CASSPTPGETQYF.

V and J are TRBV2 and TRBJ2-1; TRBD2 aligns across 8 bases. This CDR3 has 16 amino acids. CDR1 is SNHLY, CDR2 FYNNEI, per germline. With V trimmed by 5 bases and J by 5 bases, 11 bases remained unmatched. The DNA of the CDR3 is TGTGCCAGCAGTTCCTCTGGCGGGAGGATACACAATGAGCAGTTCTTC. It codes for CASSSSGGRIHNEQFF.

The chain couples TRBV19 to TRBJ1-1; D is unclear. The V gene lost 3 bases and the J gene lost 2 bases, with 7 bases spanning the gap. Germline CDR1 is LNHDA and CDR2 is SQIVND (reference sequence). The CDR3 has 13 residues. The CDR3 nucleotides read TGTGCCAGTAGTATGTATCCAAACACTGAAGCTTTCTTT. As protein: CASSMYPNTEAFF.